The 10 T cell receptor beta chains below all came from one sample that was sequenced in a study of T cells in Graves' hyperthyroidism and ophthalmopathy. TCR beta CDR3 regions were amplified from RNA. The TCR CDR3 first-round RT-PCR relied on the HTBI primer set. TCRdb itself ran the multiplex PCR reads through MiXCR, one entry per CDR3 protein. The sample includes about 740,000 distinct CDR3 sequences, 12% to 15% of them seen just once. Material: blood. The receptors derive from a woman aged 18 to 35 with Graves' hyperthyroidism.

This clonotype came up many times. Here the CDR3 DNA reads TGTGCCAGCAGTACGGGACGTGTGGGGATGAACACTGAAGCTTTCTTT. Protein sequence: CASSTGRVGMNTEAFF. The V call is TRBV3-1, the J call TRBJ1-1; D possibly corresponds to TRBD1 (5 bases). V lost 6 bases and J 0 bases, leaving 17 bases between the germline ends. This CDR3 spans 16 amino acids. The germline V gene has CDR1 LGHDT and CDR2 YNNKEL (reference sequence).

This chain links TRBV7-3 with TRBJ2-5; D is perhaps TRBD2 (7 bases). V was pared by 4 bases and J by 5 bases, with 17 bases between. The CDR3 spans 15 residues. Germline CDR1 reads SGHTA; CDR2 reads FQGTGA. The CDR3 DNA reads TGTGCCAGCAGCTCATTCGGAGGGGGGGTCGAGACCCAGTACTTC. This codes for CASSSFGGGVETQYF.

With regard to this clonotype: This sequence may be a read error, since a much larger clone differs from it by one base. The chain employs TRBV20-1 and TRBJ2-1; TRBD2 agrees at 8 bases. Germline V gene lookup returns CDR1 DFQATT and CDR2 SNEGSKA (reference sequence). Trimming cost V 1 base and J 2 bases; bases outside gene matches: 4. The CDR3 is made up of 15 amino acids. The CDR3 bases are TGCAGTGCTAGAGGTACGGGAGGGGCCTACAATGAGCAGTTCTTC. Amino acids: CSARGTGGAYNEQFF.

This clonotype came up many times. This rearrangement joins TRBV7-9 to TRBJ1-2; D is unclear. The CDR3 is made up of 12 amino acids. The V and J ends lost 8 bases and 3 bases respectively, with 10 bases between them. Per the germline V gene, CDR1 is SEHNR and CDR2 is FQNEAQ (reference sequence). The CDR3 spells CASETVDYGYTF. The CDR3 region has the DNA TGTGCCAGCGAGACTGTCGACTATGGCTACACCTTC.

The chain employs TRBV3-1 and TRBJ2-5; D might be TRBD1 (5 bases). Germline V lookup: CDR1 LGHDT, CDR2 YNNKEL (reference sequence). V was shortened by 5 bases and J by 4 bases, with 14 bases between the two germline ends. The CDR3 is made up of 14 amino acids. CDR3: CASSVQGRAETQYF. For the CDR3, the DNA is TGTGCCAGCAGCGTGCAGGGTAGGGCAGAGACCCAGTACTTC.

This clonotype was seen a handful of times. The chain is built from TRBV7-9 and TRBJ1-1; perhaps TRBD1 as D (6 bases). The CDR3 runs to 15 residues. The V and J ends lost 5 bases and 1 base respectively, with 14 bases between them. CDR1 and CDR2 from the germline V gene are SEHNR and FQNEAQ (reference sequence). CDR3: CASSQKGHPNTEAFF. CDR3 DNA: TGTGCCAGCAGCCAAAAGGGACACCCGAACACTGAAGCTTTCTTT. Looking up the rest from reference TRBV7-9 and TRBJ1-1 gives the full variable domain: DTGVSQNPRHKITKRGQNVTFRCDPISEHNRLYWYRQTLGQGPEFLTYFQNEAQLEKSRLLSDRFSAERPKGSFSTLEIQRTEQGDSAMYLCASSQKGHPNTEAFFGQGTRLTVV.

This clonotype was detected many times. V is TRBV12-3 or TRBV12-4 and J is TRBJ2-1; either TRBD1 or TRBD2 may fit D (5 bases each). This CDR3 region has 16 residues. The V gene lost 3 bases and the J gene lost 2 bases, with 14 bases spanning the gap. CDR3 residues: CASSLFRDGPYNEQFF. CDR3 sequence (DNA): TGTGCCAGCAGTTTGTTCCGGGACGGACCCTACAATGAGCAGTTCTTC.

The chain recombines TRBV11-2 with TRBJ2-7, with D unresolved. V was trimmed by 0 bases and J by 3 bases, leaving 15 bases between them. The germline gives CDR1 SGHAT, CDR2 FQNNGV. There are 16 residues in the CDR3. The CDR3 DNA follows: TGTGCCAGCAGCTTAGATAACACCGCGAGGATCTACGAGCAGTACTTC. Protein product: CASSLDNTARIYEQYF.

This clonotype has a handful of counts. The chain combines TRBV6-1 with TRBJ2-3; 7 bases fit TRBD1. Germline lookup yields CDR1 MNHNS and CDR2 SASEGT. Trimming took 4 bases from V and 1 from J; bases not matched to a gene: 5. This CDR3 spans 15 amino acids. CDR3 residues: CASSAGGVGTDTQYF. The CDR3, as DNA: TGTGCCAGCAGTGCAGGGGGTGTGGGCACAGATACGCAGTATTTT.

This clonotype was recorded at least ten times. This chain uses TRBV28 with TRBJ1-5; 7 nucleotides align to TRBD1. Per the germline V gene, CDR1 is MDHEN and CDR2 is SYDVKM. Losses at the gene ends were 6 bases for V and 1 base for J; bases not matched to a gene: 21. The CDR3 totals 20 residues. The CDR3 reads CASRPRGYRGALGSNQPQHF. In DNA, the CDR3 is TGTGCCAGCAGGCCGAGGGGCTACAGGGGAGCCCTCGGGAGCAATCAGCCCCAGCATTTT.